The next 21 T cell receptor beta chains were all read from a single sample in a study of identical twins. In TCRdb, the 5' RACE reads were re-called with MiXCR into one record per CDR3 protein. Of about 250,000 distinct CDR3 sequences listed, 11% to 15% were seen once; the top ten hold approximately 9.3%. The sample consisted of memory (CD45RO+) T cells sorted from blood. These receptors were obtained from a woman between 18 and 29 years old in good health.

This clonotype was found many times. V and J are TRBV5-1 and TRBJ2-1, with TRBD2 matching 11 bases. The CDR3 runs 17 residues. The trim removed 4 bases at V and 0 bases at J, leaving 6 bases unmatched. Germline CDR1 reads SGHRS; CDR2 reads YFSETQ. The CDR3 DNA is TGCGCCAGCAGCACGCGACTAGCGGGAACCTCCTACAATGAGCAGTTCTTC. Encoded protein: CASSTRLAGTSYNEQFF. The full variable domain, completed using reference TRBV5-1 and TRBJ2-1, is KAGVTQTPRYLIKTRGQQVTLSCSPISGHRSVSWYQQTPGQGLQFLFEYFSETQRNKGNFPGRFSGRQFSNSRSEMNVSTLELGDSALYLCASSTRLAGTSYNEQFFGPGTRLTVL.

The V call is TRBV4-1, the J call TRBJ2-4; D remains ambiguous. Germline V gene sequence: CDR1 MGHRA, CDR2 YSYEKL. V lost 0 bases, J lost 11 bases, and 11 bases lay in between. The CDR3 has 13 residues. For the CDR3, the DNA is TGCGCCAGCAGCCAAGACAGACACCTAGTTCAGTACTTC. This codes for CASSQDRHLVQYF.

The chain combines TRBV10-2 with TRBJ2-3; a weak D match, TRBD1 (8 bases). Trimming took 6 bases from V and 7 from J, leaving 20 bases between them. The germline CDR1 and CDR2 sequences are WSHSY and SAAADI. The CDR3 has 15 residues. Here the CDR3 DNA reads TGCGCCAGCAGCCCAACAGGGGGGGCACGAAATACGCAGTATTTT. Its protein product is CASSPTGGARNTQYF.

This clonotype was recorded a few times. The chain uses TRBV27 and TRBJ1-2; D perhaps matches TRBD1 (6 bases). Trimming removed 8 bases at V and 6 bases at J, with 19 bases between. Looked up from germline, CDR1 is MNHEY and CDR2 is SMNVEV (reference sequence). This CDR3 comprises 14 residues. CDR3 DNA: TGTGCCAGCGGATCACAGGGCACGGAGAATGGCTACACCTTC. This encodes CASGSQGTENGYTF.

The chain combines TRBV7-8 with TRBJ1-3; D gene unclear. This CDR3 is 13 amino acids long. Trimming cost V 3 bases and J 5 bases, with 8 bases left between them. Germline lookup yields CDR1 SGHVS and CDR2 FQNEAQ. The CDR3 DNA is TGTGCCAGCAGCTTGTTAGGTCGAAACACCATATATTTT. Translated, it gives CASSLLGRNTIYF.

This clonotype was seen at least ten times. This chain links TRBV7-2 with TRBJ2-7; D may match TRBD1 or TRBD2 (5 bases each). Germline V lookup: CDR1 SGHTA, CDR2 FQGNSA. The CDR3 sequence is 14 residues long. Between the trimmed V and J ends, which lost 5 bases and 2 bases, there was a span of 13 bases. The CDR3 sequence is CASSRGTATYEQYF. CDR3 DNA sequence: TGTGCCAGCAGCAGAGGGACGGCTACCTACGAGCAGTACTTC.

In its sample, this clonotype was seen many times. The V gene is TRBV20-1, the J gene TRBJ2-5, with TRBD2 identical over 9 bases. Germline loops: CDR1 DFQATT, CDR2 SNEGSKA (reference sequence). V dropped 3 bases and J dropped 1; count of bases not matched to a gene: 6. This CDR3 is built from 15 residues. The CDR3 DNA follows: TGCAGTGCTAGTATGGTAGCGGGAGCCCAAGAGACCCAGTACTTC. This sequence encodes CSASMVAGAQETQYF.

The J gene is TRBJ1-4, the V gene TRBV20-1; D uncertain. Germline assignment: CDR1 DFQATT and CDR2 SNEGSKA (reference sequence). V lost 5 bases, J lost 3 bases, and 13 bases lay in between. The CDR3 has 14 residues. The CDR3 sequence is CSARAKRPNEKLFF. CDR3 DNA: TGCAGTGCTCGAGCCAAACGGCCTAATGAAAAACTGTTTTTT.

This clonotype has a handful of counts. The rearrangement uses TRBV28 and TRBJ1-5, with 8 nucleotides matching TRBD1. This CDR3 has 15 residues. V lost 4 bases and J lost 4; bases outside the gene matches: 6. CDR1 MDHEN and CDR2 SYDVKM come from the germline V gene. The CDR3 DNA reads TGTGCCAGCAGTTCGTTGGACAGGGAGAATCAGCCCCAGCATTTT. Its protein product is CASSSLDRENQPQHF.

The chain carries TRBV7-9 and TRBJ2-3; D not certain. V lost 3 bases, J lost 3 bases, and 4 bases lay in between. The CDR3 has 12 amino acids. Germline lookup yields CDR1 SEHNR and CDR2 FQNEAQ (reference sequence). The CDR3: CASSFQTDTQYF. As DNA, the CDR3 is TGTGCCAGCAGCTTTCAGACAGATACGCAGTATTTT.

The V gene is TRBV5-1, the J gene TRBJ1-5, with TRBD1 as a possible D gene (6 bases). The V gene's germline CDR1 is SGHRS and CDR2 YFSETQ. Trimming took 4 bases from V and 5 from J, leaving 16 bases between them. CDR3 size: 15 residues. The CDR3, as DNA: TGCGCCAGCAGCGTAGACTCAGGGGCGGATCAGCCCCAGCATTTT. It encodes CASSVDSGADQPQHF.

The V call is TRBV9, the J call TRBJ2-5; no clear D gene. The CDR3 totals 14 residues. V gave up 1 base and J gave up 4 bases, with 11 bases separating them. Germline lookup yields CDR1 SGDLS and CDR2 YYNGEE. In nucleotides, the CDR3 is TGTGCCAGCAGCGTACGTGGGGTGGGAGAGACCCAGTACTTC. Its translation is CASSVRGVGETQYF.

This clonotype turned up a few times. The germline gene is not matched at one end of the junction; a read error may be the cause. The rearrangement uses TRBV14 and TRBJ1-2; D is unresolved. Per the germline V gene, CDR1 is SGHDN and CDR2 is FVKESK. This CDR3 contains 13 residues. As DNA, the CDR3 is TGTGCCAGCATCCAAGCACGAGGGCATGGCTACACCTTC. This sequence encodes CASIQARGHGYTF.

In its sample, this clonotype was seen a few times. V usage is TRBV4-3 and J usage is TRBJ2-7; the D gene could be TRBD1 or TRBD2 (5 bases each). The CDR3 runs to 20 residues. The V gene lost 4 bases and the J gene lost 2 bases, with 30 bases spanning the gap. From germline, CDR1 is LGHNA and CDR2 YSLEER. CDR3 in DNA: TGCGCCAGCAGCCGAAAAAGTGGTAAGGACACGCCTTTGGGGGCCTACGAGCAGTACTTC. Translated, it gives CASSRKSGKDTPLGAYEQYF.

This clonotype was detected ten times or more. The V and J genes are TRBV7-6 and TRBJ1-6; possible D gene TRBD1, 6 bases. CDR1 is SGHVS and CDR2 is FNYEAQ in the germline V gene. Trimming shortened V by 5 bases and J by 10 bases, and 18 bases separated the two germline ends. The CDR3 totals 15 residues. CDR3 region: CASSLRGGVRSPLHF. CDR3 DNA sequence: TGTGCCAGCAGCCTTAGGGGGGGAGTCCGGTCACCCCTCCACTTT.

CDR3 in DNA: TGTGCCAGCAGCTCCGACCGTGGAGGCACCATATATTTT. As protein: CASSSDRGGTIYF. The chain recombines TRBV12-3 or TRBV12-4 with TRBJ1-3; D call uncertain. The V end was cut by 6 bases, the J end by 9 bases, with 15 bases between. CDR3 length: 13 amino acids.

This clonotype has a handful of counts. The gene calls are TRBV16 and TRBJ1-5; D is unclear. The CDR3 has 14 residues. V lost 1 base and J lost 0, with 4 bases in between. The germline CDR1 and CDR2 sequences are KGHSY and FQNENV. CDR3: CASSQFASNQPQHF. CDR3 bases: TGTGCCAGCAGCCAATTCGCTAGCAATCAGCCCCAGCATTTT.

This clonotype occurred a few times. This rearrangement joins TRBV11-3 to TRBJ2-3; the match to TRBD1 covers 9 bases. The J segment lost 0 bases and the V segment lost 5 bases, leaving 6 bases of the junction unmatched. Germline V gene lookup returns CDR1 SGHNT and CDR2 YENEEA. The CDR3 length is 16 residues. The CDR3 region is CASSPRGTGSTDTQYF. As DNA, the CDR3 is TGTGCCAGCAGCCCGAGAGGGACAGGGAGCACAGATACGCAGTATTTT.

The sample holds a few counts of this clonotype. The chain recombines TRBV7-9 with TRBJ2-1, with unresolved D. Germline V gives CDR1 SEHNR, CDR2 FQNEAQ (reference sequence). The CDR3 sequence is 15 residues long. V was shortened by 5 bases and J by 8 bases, with 19 bases between the two germline ends. The CDR3 reads CASSPRLGPLYEQFF. The CDR3 coding sequence is TGTGCCAGCAGCCCTCGACTGGGCCCTCTGTATGAGCAGTTCTTC.

The table lists this clonotype with a count of one. This chain connects TRBV6-7 to TRBJ1-1, with D tentatively TRBD1 (6 bases). TRBV6-7 is recorded as an ORF, its role being uncertain. V dropped 2 bases and J dropped 0 bases, with 13 bases sitting between them. This CDR3 is 16 amino acids long. The CDR3 nucleotides are TGTGCCAGCAGTTACAGTGCGGACAGCTTGAACACTGAAGCTTTCTTT. Translating it yields CASSYSADSLNTEAFF.

The chain has TRBV7-9 and TRBJ2-7; 8 nucleotides line up with TRBD2. The CDR3 covers 15 residues. V trimming: 6 bases; J trimming: 6 bases; junction bases outside the gene matches: 13. In germline, CDR1 is SEHNR, CDR2 FQNEAQ (reference sequence). CDR3 DNA sequence: TGTGCCAGCAGTCCTGAACCGGGACTAGGGTCCGAGCAGTACTTC. Translated: CASSPEPGLGSEQYF.